This T cell receptor beta chain derives from a study of shared clonotypes between healthy human individuals. Looking at the study overall: A couple of female and a few male donors aged 18 to 49 were enrolled.

Germline CDR1 and CDR2: MDHEN and SYDVKM. There are 16 residues in the CDR3. Trimming took off 5 bases at V and 4 bases at J, with 19 bases between the two ends. An assay was performed, and its level was deep. DNA from unsorted PBMC was sequenced on ten immunoSEQ deep assay plates. Assay: immunoSEQ multiplex PCR; the TCRdb copy retains only in-frame clones and omits some. This sample has fewer than 650,000 clones; 70% to 80% occur once, and the top ten carry 10% to 15%. Study donors comprised healthy, HIV-negative adults devoid of recent acute infection or vaccination. The TCR sequence derives from a middle-aged woman in good health. Some clones in this sample may be carry-over from other donors' samples. Sequences were obtained from PBMCs. The gene calls are TRBV28 and TRBJ2-3; D call uncertain. The CDR3 region is CASSGSGSTKPDTQYF. The CDR3 coding sequence is TGTGCCAGCAGTGGCTCCGGGTCCACAAAGCCAGATACGCAGTATTTT.